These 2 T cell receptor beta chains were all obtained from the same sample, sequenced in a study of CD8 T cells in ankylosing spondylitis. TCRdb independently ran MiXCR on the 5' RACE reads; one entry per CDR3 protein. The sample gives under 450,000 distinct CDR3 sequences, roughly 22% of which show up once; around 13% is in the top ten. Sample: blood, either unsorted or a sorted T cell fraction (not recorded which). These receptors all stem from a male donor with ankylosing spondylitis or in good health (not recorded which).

The CDR3 DNA reads TGTGCCAGCAGCAAAGCAGCGGGGGGATTCGTTGAGCAGTTCTTC. Protein sequence: CASSKAAGGFVEQFF. The chain joins TRBV11-3 to TRBJ2-1; 9 nucleotides line up with TRBD2. Trimming cost V 5 bases and J 9 bases; bases outside gene matches: 11. The germline CDR1 and CDR2 sequences are SGHNT and YENEEA. The CDR3 sequence is 15 residues long.

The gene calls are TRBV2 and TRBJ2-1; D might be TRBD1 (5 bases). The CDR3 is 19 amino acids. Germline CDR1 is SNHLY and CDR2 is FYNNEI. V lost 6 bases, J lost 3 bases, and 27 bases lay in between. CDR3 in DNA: TGTGCCAGCAGGAAAACCCCCCCAGCCAGGGTCCAAATCTACAATGAGCAGTTCTTC. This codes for CASRKTPPARVQIYNEQFF.